This TCR beta chain was sequenced during a study of blood T cell repertoires in COVID-19. Profiling relied on immunoSEQ multiplex PCR, and the TCRdb table lists in-frame clones only, not all of them. Counted here are 220,000 or so clones, around 88% occurring once; the ten biggest clones make up about 14%. Germline CDR1 and CDR2: LGHDT and YNNKEL (reference sequence). The CDR3 totals 14 residues. J was trimmed by 4 bases and V by 7 bases; bases with no gene match: 7. Sequenced: PBMCs or T cells enriched from blood (not recorded which). The receptor's source is a woman aged 45-65 years with acute COVID-19. The chain joins TRBV3-1 (or the pseudogene TRBV3-2) to TRBJ2-5; TRBD2 agrees at 9 bases. This chain's CDR3 is CASTLSGSGETQYF. In DNA form, the CDR3 reads TGTGCCAGCACCCTTAGCGGGAGCGGAGAGACCCAGTACTTC.